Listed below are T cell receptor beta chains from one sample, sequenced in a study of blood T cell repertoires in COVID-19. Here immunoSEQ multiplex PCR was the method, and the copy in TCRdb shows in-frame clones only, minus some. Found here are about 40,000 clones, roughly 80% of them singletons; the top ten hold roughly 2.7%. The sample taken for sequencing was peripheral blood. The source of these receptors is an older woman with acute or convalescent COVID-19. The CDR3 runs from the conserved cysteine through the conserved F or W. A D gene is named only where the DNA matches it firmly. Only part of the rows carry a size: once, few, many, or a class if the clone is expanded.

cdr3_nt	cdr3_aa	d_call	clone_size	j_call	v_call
TGCAGTGCTAGTAACCCCGCCCTACAAGAGACCCAGTACTTC	CSASNPALQETQYF	.	.	TRBJ2-5	TRBV20-1
TGTGCCAGCAGCGCAAACACAGGGATCACTGAAGCTTTCTTT	CASSANTGITEAFF	.	.	TRBJ1-1	TRBV7-9
TGTGCCAGCAGCCGGGACAGGGTCGGAAAGCGGAATGAAAAACTGTTTTTT	CASSRDRVGKRNEKLFF	TRBD1	.	TRBJ1-4	TRBV7-8
TGTGCCAGCAGCTTCGGTATGCCGGGTACCTACGAGCAGTACTTC	CASSFGMPGTYEQYF	.	.	TRBJ2-7	TRBV7-9
TGTGCCAGCAGCCCGCCAGACAGAGTCTCTACCGGCTACACCTTC	CASSPPDRVSTGYTF	.	once	TRBJ1-2	TRBV4-2
TGTGCCAGCAGCTTTTCTAGCGAAAACACCGGGGAGCTGTTTTTT	CASSFSSENTGELFF	.	.	TRBJ2-2	TRBV11-2
TGTGCCAGCAGCTCGCGGACTAGCGGGGCTGCTGAGCAGTTCTTC	CASSSRTSGAAEQFF	TRBD2	.	TRBJ2-1	TRBV7-9
TGTGCCAGCAGTCCCTTGGGCGGGGGAACAGATACGCAGTATTTT	CASSPLGGGTDTQYF	TRBD2	.	TRBJ2-3	TRBV28
TGTGCCAGCAGTCCCCCGGGACAGTCGAACACCGGGGAGCTGTTTTTT	CASSPPGQSNTGELFF	TRBD1	.	TRBJ2-2	TRBV27
TGTGCCAGCAGTGAACTAGCGGGAGTGTGGGCGGATACGCAGTATTTT	CASSELAGVWADTQYF	TRBD2	once	TRBJ2-3	TRBV2
TGTGCCAGCTCAGACGACACGAACTATGGCTACACCTTC	CASSDDTNYGYTF	.	.	TRBJ1-2	TRBV18
TGTGCCAGCACCCTCTTAGGCTCGGGGGATACGCAGTATTTT	CASTLLGSGDTQYF	.	.	TRBJ2-3	TRBV28
TGCGCCAGCAGCTTGGATGGGAGCGGCTACACCTTC	CASSLDGSGYTF	.	.	TRBJ1-2	TRBV5-1
TGTGCCAGCAGCCACCGCACAGGGACCACCGGGGAGCTGTTTTTT	CASSHRTGTTGELFF	.	.	TRBJ2-2	TRBV3-1/TRBV3-2
TGCGCCAGCAGCTTGGCTAGCGGGGGCCTGAACACCGGGGAGCTGTTTTTT	CASSLASGGLNTGELFF	TRBD2	.	TRBJ2-2	TRBV5-1
TGTGCCAGCAACAGGGGAAACGAGCAGTACTTC	CASNRGNEQYF	TRBD1	.	TRBJ2-7	TRBV6-6
TGCGCCAGCAGCTCGGGGACAGGGGGCTTTAATGAAAAACTGTTTTTT	CASSSGTGGFNEKLFF	TRBD1	.	TRBJ1-4	TRBV5-1
TGTGCCAGCAGTAGCCTAGCGGGAGAAGGTGACATTCAGTACTTC	CASSSLAGEGDIQYF	TRBD2	.	TRBJ2-4	TRBV2
TGTGCCCCCCAAGAGGGACAGAGCAGCTATGGCTACACCTTC	CAPQEGQSSYGYTF	TRBD1	.	TRBJ1-2	TRBV9
TGTGCCAGCGGGGCGGCGTTCTCCTACAATGAGCAGTTCTTC	CASGAAFSYNEQFF	.	.	TRBJ2-1	TRBV3-1/TRBV3-2
TGTGCCAGCAGTACAGGGCAAGGAAACACCATATATTTT	CASSTGQGNTIYF	.	few	TRBJ1-3	TRBV2
TGTGCCAGTAGTATGTCAGGGCTTGGGGCCAACGTCCTGACTTTC	CASSMSGLGANVLTF	.	.	TRBJ2-6	TRBV19
TGTGCCAGCAGCGTGGGCCCCCAAGAGACCCAGTACTTC	CASSVGPQETQYF	.	.	TRBJ2-5	TRBV9
TGTGCCAGCAGTCCCAGGGTTGGTAAACTGTTTTTT	CASSPRVGKLFF	.	.	TRBJ1-4	TRBV28
TGTGCCAGTAGTAGGGCCGCCAATGGCTACACCTTC	CASSRAANGYTF	.	.	TRBJ1-2	TRBV19
TGCAGCGTTCTCCGGGACAGGGGCTCCTACGAGCAGTACTTC	CSVLRDRGSYEQYF	TRBD1	once	TRBJ2-7	TRBV29-1
TGTGCCAGCAATAGGGGCGACTCTGGAAACACCATATATTTT	CASNRGDSGNTIYF	.	.	TRBJ1-3	TRBV28